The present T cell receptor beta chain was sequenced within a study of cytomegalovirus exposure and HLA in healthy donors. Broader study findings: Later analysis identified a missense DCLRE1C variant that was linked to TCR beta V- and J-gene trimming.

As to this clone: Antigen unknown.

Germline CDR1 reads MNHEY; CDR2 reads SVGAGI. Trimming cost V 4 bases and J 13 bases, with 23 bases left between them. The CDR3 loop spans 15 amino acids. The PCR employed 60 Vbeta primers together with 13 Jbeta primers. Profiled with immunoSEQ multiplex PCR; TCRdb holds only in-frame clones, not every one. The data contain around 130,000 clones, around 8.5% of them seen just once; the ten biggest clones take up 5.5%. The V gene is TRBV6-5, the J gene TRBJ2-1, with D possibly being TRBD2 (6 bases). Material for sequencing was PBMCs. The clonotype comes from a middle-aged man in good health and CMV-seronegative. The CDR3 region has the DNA TGTGCCAGCAGTTTGGAGGGACTCGGGGAGACCCTCCAGTTCTTC. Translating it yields CASSLEGLGETLQFF.